This T cell receptor (beta chain) appears in the sequencing data of a study of T cell repertoires in cytomegalovirus infection. Trimming cost V 7 bases and J 0 bases, with 10 bases left between them. Germline CDR1 reads MNHEY; CDR2 reads SMNVEV (reference sequence). This CDR3 comprises 13 residues. TCRdb called the reads again in MiXCR, with one record for every CDR3 protein. The sample holds nearly 550,000 distinct CDR3 sequences, approximately 15% seen once. The sample holds many counts of this clonotype. The antigen is unknown. Study-wide results and caveats: The response measured ex vivo was dominated by TCR beta clonotypes (HLA-C-restricted and CMV-specific).

This chain joins TRBV27 and TRBJ2-7, with a weak D call TRBD2 (6 bases). This clonotype was obtained from a human donor in good health (CMV status not recorded). Some clones in this sample may be carry-over from other donors' samples. The sample was CD8+ T cells from PBMCs. In DNA, the CDR3 is TGTGCCAGCATGGACGGGAGCTCCTACGAGCAGTACTTC. Its protein product is CASMDGSSYEQYF.